This T cell receptor beta chain was captured by sequencing in a study of neurological immune-mediated disorders. Study findings and constraints: The expanded clones of different subjects shared no CDR3 amino acid sequences (suggesting private repertoires in all groups).

TCRdb re-called the 5' RACE reads with MiXCR, one entry per CDR3 protein. This sample carries roughly 100,000 distinct CDR3 sequences, about 3.8% of them seen once, and the ten largest clones take 5% to 6.5%. CDR3 size: 15 residues. V gave up 5 bases and J gave up 0 bases, with 8 bases separating them. Germline V lookup: CDR1 MNHEY, CDR2 SVGAGI. This clonotype appeared many times. Antigen: not known. This chain links TRBV6-5 with TRBJ1-6, with unresolved D. The source of this sequence is a woman aged 18-30 years with multiple sclerosis. The sequenced sample was PBMCs. CDR3 sequence reads: CASSIRSSYNSPLHF. Written as DNA, the CDR3 is TGTGCCAGCAGTATTCGGAGCTCCTATAATTCACCCCTCCACTTT.